A single sample gave rise to the 25 T cell receptor beta chains below, sequenced in a study of tumor-infiltrating lymphocytes in primary liver carcinoma. TCR beta cDNA was made from approximately 500 ng total RNA with a constant-region primer. Employing slightly modified ARM-PCR, three nested multiplex PCR rounds were run, and these gave rise to the TCR beta libraries. Running around 9 cycles apiece, the first two PCR rounds relied on TRBV1-TRBV30 forward primers together with a C-beta reverse primer. TCRdb itself ran the multiplex PCR reads through MiXCR, one entry per CDR3 protein. The profile covers 300,000 to 400,000 distinct CDR3 sequences, with 50% to 70% appearing a single time and 9% taken by the ten largest. Blood RNA originated from unsorted whole blood, with germline DNA additionally extracted. Sequencing was performed on peripheral blood. The receptors originated from a middle-aged man with primary liver carcinoma and hepatitis B virus infection.

As to this clonotype: A much larger clonotype is one base distant, so this may be a read error. The chain has TRBV29-1 and TRBJ2-1; 10 positions match TRBD2. The CDR3 has 14 amino acids. Looked up from germline, CDR1 is SQVTM and CDR2 is ANQGSEA. The CDR3 DNA is TGCAGCGTTCACGCTAGCGGGAGTGGGCCTGAGCAGTTATTC. Translation gives CSVHASGSGPEQLF.

About this clonotype: Germline is not matched at one junction end, which may reflect a read error. The rearrangement uses TRBV14 and TRBJ2-1; TRBD2 might be the D (5 bases). The CDR3 is 12 residues long. CDR1 SGHDN and CDR2 FVKESK come from the germline V gene. CDR3 amino acids: CATSQRVNEQFF. CDR3 nucleotide sequence: TGTGCCACCAGCCAGAGGGTCAATGAGCAGTTCTTC.

As concerns this clonotype: Relative to the germline gene, one junction end is altered; a read error may explain this. The CDR3 nucleotides are TGTGTCAGCAGTTCGACTAGCGGGAGCTTGTATGAGCAGTTCTTC. It translates to CVSSSTSGSLYEQFF. V and J are TRBV12-3 or TRBV12-4 and TRBJ2-1; 12 bases are shared with TRBD2. The CDR3 runs 15 residues.

This clonotype has more than one count but fewer than ten. It may be a read error: a sequence one base away is much more abundant. The CDR3 region is CASGPPGQTSRPQHF. The CDR3 DNA is TGTGCCAGCGGGCCACCGGGACAGACTTCCCGGCCCCAGCATTTT. The rearrangement joins TRBV12-3 or TRBV12-4 to TRBJ1-5; 7 bases map to TRBD1. This CDR3 is 15 amino acids long. J lost 9 bases, V lost 8 bases, and 16 bases had no gene match.

About this clonotype itself: Since a much larger clone is just one base distant, this may be a read error. V gene TRBV5-6 combines with J gene TRBJ2-1, with D unclear. Germline-derived CDR1 and CDR2 are SGHDT and YYEEEE. The length of the CDR3 is 12 residues. In nucleotides, the CDR3 is TGTACCAGCAGCTTGTCACAGAATGAGCAGTTCTTC. Amino acids: CTSSLSQNEQFF.

With respect to this clonotype: The junction departs from germline at one end; a sequencing error may be responsible. This chain connects TRBV5-4 to TRBJ2-1, with 10 nucleotides matching TRBD2. CDR3 length: 16 residues. Germline CDR1 and CDR2: SGHNT and YYREEE (reference sequence). Here the CDR3 reads CASSLGSSGSKGEQFF. The CDR3 bases are TGTGCCAGTAGCTTGGGGTCTAGCGGGAGCAAGGGTGAGCAGTTCTTC.

This clonotype was counted a few times. A read error is possible here, since a much larger clone lies one base away. The V call is TRBV4-1, the J call TRBJ2-7; possibly TRBD1 or TRBD2 for D (6 bases each). In germline, CDR1 is MGHRA, CDR2 YSYEKL. Trimming cost V 1 base and J 3 bases, with 13 bases left between them. This CDR3 is built from 15 residues. The CDR3 region has the DNA TGCGCCAGCAGCCAAGGTCCCGGGGGCCGCTACGAGCAGTACTTC. Encoded protein: CASSQGPGGRYEQYF.

Details on this clonotype: The junction departs from germline at one end; a sequencing error may be responsible. CDR3 DNA sequence: TGTGCCATCAGTGAGAAACAGAGCACTGATGCTTTCTTT. Amino acid sequence: CAISEKQSTDAFF. V gene TRBV10-3 combines with J gene TRBJ1-1; D not resolved. The CDR3 sequence is 13 residues long. Germline V gives CDR1 ENHRY, CDR2 SYGVKD.

The gene calls are TRBV4-2 and TRBJ1-2; D call uncertain. Trimming stripped 2 bases from V and 3 bases from J, with 22 bases between. Per the germline V gene, CDR1 is LGHNA and CDR2 is YNFKEQ. This CDR3 is built from 18 residues. CDR3 amino acids: CASSQHPPGPESDYGYTF. The CDR3 nucleotides are TGTGCCAGCAGCCAACATCCCCCGGGCCCAGAGTCGGACTATGGCTACACCTTC.

The rearrangement joins TRBV10-3 to TRBJ2-7, with a tentative D call TRBD2 (5 bases). The CDR3 runs 15 residues. V was cut by 2 bases and J by 0 bases, with 11 bases left in between. The germline V gene has CDR1 ENHRY and CDR2 SYGVKD. The CDR3 is CAISERTVSSYEQYF. The CDR3 DNA reads TGTGCCATCAGTGAGCGGACTGTGAGCTCCTACGAGCAGTACTTC.

Points on this clonotype: A single base separates this from a much larger clone, so it may be a read error. The chain carries TRBV10-2 and TRBJ2-7, with no clear D. V lost 7 bases, J lost 5 bases, and 9 bases lay in between. The length of the CDR3 is 11 residues. CDR1 WSHSY and CDR2 SAAADI come from the germline V gene. As DNA, the CDR3 is TGCGCCAGCATAGGGATCAACGAGCAGTACTTC. Translation gives CASIGINEQYF.

Notes on this clonotype: This may arise from a read error, as a much more abundant clone is one base away. The V and J genes are TRBV14 and TRBJ2-7; D uncertain. The CDR3 sequence is 11 residues long. Germline V lookup: CDR1 SGHDN, CDR2 FVKESK. Trimming shortened V by 2 bases and J by 4 bases, and 3 bases separated the two germline ends. The CDR3 sequence is CASSQRYEQYF. The CDR3 nucleotides are TGTGCCAGCAGCCAACGTTACGAGCAGTACTTC.

As for this clonotype: This may be a read error: a much more frequent sequence differs by one nucleotide. This sequence joins TRBV7-8 and TRBJ2-7, with D unresolved. CDR3 length: 14 residues. Germline CDR1 is SGHVS and CDR2 is FQNEAQ. The CDR3 DNA reads as TGTGACAGCAGCTTCGGCCCTTCGTCCTACGAGCAGTACTTC. Residues: CDSSFGPSSYEQYF.

The sample holds one count of this clonotype. A read error may explain this, as a much larger clone is one base away. The chain employs TRBV6-2 or TRBV6-3 and TRBJ2-1, with 10 bases matching TRBD2. Trimming at V came to 1 base and at J to 3 bases, leaving 9 bases not matched to a gene. Per the germline V gene, CDR1 is MNHEY and CDR2 is SVGEGT. This CDR3 is 18 amino acids long. CDR3 DNA: TGTGCCAGCAGTTACTTAGTCGAGAGCGGGAGGGTCTACAATGAGCAGTTCTTC. Encoded protein: CASSYLVESGRVYNEQFF.

The V gene is TRBV15, the J gene TRBJ2-7; the D gene is possibly TRBD2 (6 bases). Germline V gene data show CDR1 as LNHNV and CDR2 as YYDKDF (reference sequence). The ends were cut back, 3 bases at V and 3 bases at J, with 12 bases in the middle. This CDR3 region has 14 residues. CDR3 protein: CATSRGLGHYEQYF. CDR3 nucleotide sequence: TGTGCCACCAGCAGGGGACTCGGACACTACGAGCAGTACTTC.

As to this clonotype: One junction end disagrees with the germline gene, perhaps due to a read error. The J gene is TRBJ2-2, the V gene TRBV6-5; D is uncertain. CDR3 length: 18 amino acids. CDR1 is MNHEY and CDR2 is SVGAGI in the germline V gene. The CDR3 DNA sequence: TGTGCTAGCAGTTACTTCCCTCCGGCCCAATCGAGCACCGTGGAGCTGTTTTTT. It codes for CASSYFPPAQSSTVELFF.

The chain carries TRBV7-3 and TRBJ2-1; possibly TRBD2 for D (5 bases). The V end was cut by 4 bases, the J end by 9 bases, with 13 bases between. Germline V gene sequence: CDR1 SGHTA, CDR2 FQGTGA. The CDR3 length is 13 residues. The CDR3, as DNA: TGTGCCAGCAGCTCCCAAGGCGAGGGTGAGCAGTTCTTC. Its translation is CASSSQGEGEQFF.

As to this clonotype: A junction boundary mismatches the germline segment, possibly from a read error. This rearrangement joins TRBV11-3 to TRBJ2-1; TRBD2 aligns across 9 bases. Germline V gene sequence: CDR1 SGHNT, CDR2 YENEEA. CDR3 length equals 15 residues. This CDR3 reads CANSLLAGTLAGQFF. CDR3 coding DNA: TGTGCCAACAGCTTACTAGCGGGCACCTTAGCTGGGCAGTTCTTC.

The chain's CDR3 is CASNRLPGISEKLFF. DNA for the CDR3: TGTGCCAGTAACCGCCTCCCCGGGATCAGTGAAAAACTGTTTTTT. This rearrangement joins TRBV12-3 or TRBV12-4 to TRBJ1-4; D not resolved. V was shortened by 9 bases and J by 7 bases, with 21 bases between the two germline ends. This CDR3 contains 15 residues.

This clonotype was observed a handful of times. A much larger clone lies a single base off, so this may be a read error. The chain uses TRBV6-6 and TRBJ1-1, with D maybe TRBD1 (5 bases). Germline V gene lookup returns CDR1 MNHNY and CDR2 SVGAGI (reference sequence). This CDR3 is built from 14 residues. V lost 0 bases, J lost 4 bases, and 9 bases lay in between. CDR3 residues: CASSYSVGATEAFF. Written as DNA, the CDR3 is TGTGCCAGCAGTTACTCGGTAGGGGCCACTGAAGCTTTCTTT.

In its sample, this clonotype was seen a few times. A read error may produce the germline difference seen at one junction end. J is TRBJ2-5 and V is TRBV12-3 or TRBV12-4; D possibly uses TRBD1 or TRBD2 (5 bases each). CDR3 length equals 14 residues. This chain's CDR3 is CASSAGSPLGTQCF. The CDR3 nucleotides read TGTGCCAGCAGTGCTGGGTCCCCGTTAGGGACCCAGTGCTTC.

As regards this clonotype: A single base separates this from a much larger clone, so it may be a read error. The chain combines TRBV5-1 with TRBJ2-1; 12 bases line up with TRBD2. This CDR3 has 15 amino acids. CDR1 is SGHRS, CDR2 YFSETQ, per germline. The CDR3 protein is CANSATSGSHNEQFF. CDR3 sequence (DNA): TGCGCCAACAGCGCGACTAGCGGGAGCCACAATGAGCAGTTCTTC.

This clonotype came up many times. The chain joins TRBV10-3 to TRBJ2-1; TRBD2 aligns across 12 bases. The CDR3 consists of 15 residues. From germline, CDR1 is ENHRY and CDR2 SYGVKD. The V gene end was trimmed by 4 bases and the J gene end by 4 bases; junction bases not matched to a gene: 2. CDR3 sequence: CAISGLAGAYNEQFF. CDR3 in DNA: TGTGCCATCAGTGGACTAGCGGGAGCGTACAATGAGCAGTTCTTC.

The gene calls are TRBV5-1 and TRBJ2-7; TRBD1 is a possible D gene (6 bases). Per germline, CDR1 SGHRS and CDR2 YFSETQ. V was pared by 1 base and J by 3 bases, with 17 bases between. The CDR3 is 16 residues long. CDR3 nucleotide sequence: TGCGCCAGCAGCTTGAGTACAGGGTTTGTTGGCTACGAGCAGTACTTC. This sequence encodes CASSLSTGFVGYEQYF.

With regard to this clonotype: The junction shows a germline mismatch at one end, possibly a read error. The chain has TRBV11-2 and TRBJ2-5; D possibly matches TRBD1 or TRBD2 (5 bases each). The germline gives CDR1 SGHAT, CDR2 FQNNGV. This CDR3 is built from 13 residues. The CDR3 DNA is TGTGCCAACAGCATAACTAGGGGTGAGACCCAGTACTTC. Residues: CANSITRGETQYF. The full variable domain, its missing parts supplied by reference TRBV11-2 and TRBJ2-5, is EAGVAQSPRYKIIEKRQSVAFWCNPISGHATLYWYQQILGQGPKLLIQFQNNGVVDDSQLPKDRFSAERLKGVDSTLKIQPAKLEDSAVYLCANSITRGETQYFGPGTRLLVL.